The rows below give T cell receptor beta chains drawn from one sample of a study of blood T cells in healthy people across ages. Each CDR3 protein gets one entry after TCRdb re-called the 5' RACE reads with MiXCR. The sample has around 1,500,000 distinct CDR3 sequences; 42% are singletons. The sample taken for sequencing was blood. These receptors all come from a woman younger than 35 in good health. CDR3s include the opening cysteine and the closing phenylalanine or tryptophan. D genes are given only for firm matches. Not all rows give a size; the values are once, few, many and, for expanded clones, a class.

clone size: NA
J gene: TRBJ1-6
D gene: TRBD1
V gene: TRBV18
CDR3 protein: CASSSRDSRSSYNSPLHF
CDR3 DNA: TGTGCCAGCTCGTCTCGGGACAGCCGAAGCTCCTATAATTCACCCCTCCACTTT

clone size: NA
J gene: TRBJ2-5
D gene: TRBD2
V gene: TRBV7-2
CDR3 protein: CASSLGGSYQETQYF
CDR3 DNA: TGTGCCAGCAGCTTAGGCGGGAGTTACCAAGAGACCCAGTACTTC

clone size: NA
J gene: TRBJ2-2
D gene: TRBD2
V gene: TRBV6-1
CDR3 protein: CASSVFTSGEKLFF
CDR3 DNA: TGTGCCAGCAGTGTATTTACTAGCGGGGAAAAGCTGTTTTTT

clone size: once
J gene: TRBJ2-2
D gene: TRBD2
V gene: TRBV10-3
CDR3 protein: CAISDPGLAVPGELFF
CDR3 DNA: TGTGCCATCAGTGACCCTGGACTAGCGGTCCCCGGGGAGCTGTTTTTT

clone size: NA
J gene: TRBJ2-5
D gene: TRBD2
V gene: TRBV7-6
CDR3 protein: CAGSLAGAAGLTTQYF
CDR3 DNA: TGTGCCGGCAGCTTAGCGGGGGCAGCTGGGCTTACGACCCAGTACTTC

clone size: NA
J gene: TRBJ1-1
D gene: NA
V gene: TRBV29-1
CDR3 protein: CSVQQNMNTEAFF
CDR3 DNA: TGCAGCGTACAACAAAACATGAACACTGAAGCTTTCTTT

clone size: NA
J gene: TRBJ2-7
D gene: NA
V gene: TRBV12-3/TRBV12-4
CDR3 protein: CASPLAGADYEQYF
CDR3 DNA: TGTGCCAGCCCACTGGCGGGGGCCGACTACGAGCAGTACTTC

clone size: NA
J gene: TRBJ2-1
D gene: NA
V gene: TRBV11-2
CDR3 protein: CASSLAGSDREQFF
CDR3 DNA: TGTGCCAGCAGCTTAGCAGGGTCAGACCGCGAGCAGTTCTTC

clone size: NA
J gene: TRBJ2-2
D gene: TRBD1
V gene: TRBV12-5
CDR3 protein: CASGLVRPGQGAGELFF
CDR3 DNA: TGTGCTAGTGGTTTGGTGAGACCGGGACAGGGGGCCGGGGAGCTGTTTTTT

clone size: NA
J gene: TRBJ2-1
D gene: TRBD2
V gene: TRBV6-5
CDR3 protein: CASRDLSGRSNEQFF
CDR3 DNA: TGTGCCAGCAGGGACCTTAGCGGGAGGTCCAATGAGCAGTTCTTC

clone size: NA
J gene: TRBJ2-6
D gene: NA
V gene: TRBV6-2/TRBV6-3
CDR3 protein: CASSRVCSGANVLTF
CDR3 DNA: TGTGCCAGCAGCCGAGTATGCTCTGGGGCCAACGTCCTGACTTTC

clone size: NA
J gene: TRBJ2-1
D gene: TRBD2
V gene: TRBV10-3
CDR3 protein: CAIGTSGAGSSYNEQFF
CDR3 DNA: TGTGCCATAGGGACTAGCGGGGCCGGGAGCTCCTACAATGAGCAGTTCTTC

clone size: once
J gene: TRBJ2-5
D gene: NA
V gene: TRBV28
CDR3 protein: CASSLGSMGGVQYF
CDR3 DNA: TGTGCCAGCAGTTTAGGTAGTATGGGGGGCGTGCAGTACTTC

clone size: NA
J gene: TRBJ1-2
D gene: TRBD1
V gene: TRBV20-1
CDR3 protein: CSARDWDRHINYGYTF
CDR3 DNA: TGCAGTGCTAGAGATTGGGACAGGCACATCAACTATGGCTACACCTTC

clone size: NA
J gene: TRBJ2-5
D gene: NA
V gene: TRBV5-1
CDR3 protein: CASSPRGTIQETQYF
CDR3 DNA: TGCGCCAGCAGCCCCCGAGGGACAATCCAAGAGACCCAGTACTTC

clone size: NA
J gene: TRBJ2-3
D gene: TRBD1
V gene: TRBV29-1
CDR3 protein: CSVGQGITDTQYF
CDR3 DNA: TGCAGCGTCGGACAGGGCATCACAGATACGCAGTATTTT

clone size: NA
J gene: TRBJ2-7
D gene: TRBD2
V gene: TRBV7-9
CDR3 protein: CASSPERDPREQYF
CDR3 DNA: TGTGCTAGCAGCCCGGAGCGGGATCCTCGCGAGCAGTACTTC

clone size: NA
J gene: TRBJ2-2
D gene: TRBD2
V gene: TRBV7-3
CDR3 protein: CASSLKLGLAGGTNTGELFF
CDR3 DNA: TGTGCCAGCAGCTTAAAGCTAGGACTAGCGGGGGGGACGAACACCGGGGAGCTGTTTTTT

clone size: few
J gene: TRBJ2-5
D gene: TRBD1
V gene: TRBV20-1
CDR3 protein: CSARTGQGDEQYF
CDR3 DNA: TGCAGTGCTAGAACGGGACAGGGTGATGAGCAGTACTTC

clone size: NA
J gene: TRBJ2-7
D gene: TRBD1
V gene: TRBV29-1
CDR3 protein: CSVYGTAIDNEQYF
CDR3 DNA: TGCAGCGTCTACGGGACAGCCATAGACAATGAGCAGTACTTC

clone size: NA
J gene: TRBJ2-1
D gene: TRBD2
V gene: TRBV12-3/TRBV12-4
CDR3 protein: CASSPGGPFF
CDR3 DNA: TGTGCCAGCAGCCCGGGGGGACCGTTCTTC

clone size: NA
J gene: TRBJ1-4
D gene: TRBD1
V gene: TRBV4-2
CDR3 protein: CASSQRGTGSNEKLFF
CDR3 DNA: TGTGCCAGCAGCCAGAGAGGGACAGGGTCTAATGAAAAACTGTTTTTT

clone size: many
J gene: TRBJ2-3
D gene: NA
V gene: TRBV4-1
CDR3 protein: CASSQDVRTDTQYF
CDR3 DNA: TGCGCCAGCAGCCAAGATGTTAGGACAGATACGCAGTATTTT

clone size: NA
J gene: TRBJ1-6
D gene: TRBD1
V gene: TRBV30
CDR3 protein: CAWIPGQGASPLHF
CDR3 DNA: TGTGCCTGGATCCCCGGACAGGGCGCTTCACCCCTCCACTTT

clone size: NA
J gene: TRBJ2-1
D gene: NA
V gene: TRBV12-3/TRBV12-4
CDR3 protein: CASSLEQIGHEQFF
CDR3 DNA: TGTGCCAGCAGTCTGGAACAAATCGGGCATGAGCAGTTCTTC

clone size: NA
J gene: TRBJ2-3
D gene: TRBD2
V gene: TRBV4-1
CDR3 protein: CASTPSGGFSRGDTQYF
CDR3 DNA: TGCGCCAGCACGCCTAGCGGGGGCTTCTCACGTGGGGATACGCAGTATTTT

clone size: NA
J gene: TRBJ1-2
D gene: NA
V gene: TRBV7-9
CDR3 protein: CASSLKGTYDYTF
CDR3 DNA: TGTGCCAGCAGCTTAAAGGGGACCTATGACTACACCTTC

clone size: NA
J gene: TRBJ2-5
D gene: TRBD1
V gene: TRBV3-1
CDR3 protein: CASSPGQGIGETQYF
CDR3 DNA: TGTGCCAGCAGCCCCGGACAGGGAATAGGAGAGACCCAGTACTTC

clone size: NA
J gene: TRBJ2-7
D gene: TRBD2
V gene: TRBV20-1
CDR3 protein: CSARVGLADEQYF
CDR3 DNA: TGCAGTGCTAGAGTAGGACTAGCGGACGAGCAGTACTTC

clone size: few
J gene: TRBJ2-1
D gene: NA
V gene: TRBV20-1
CDR3 protein: CSAGGVRDEQFF
CDR3 DNA: TGCAGTGCTGGGGGAGTAAGGGATGAGCAGTTCTTC

clone size: many
J gene: TRBJ1-2
D gene: NA
V gene: TRBV5-6
CDR3 protein: CASSQGDFNYGYTF
CDR3 DNA: TGTGCCAGCAGCCAGGGAGACTTTAACTATGGCTACACCTTC

clone size: NA
J gene: TRBJ2-1
D gene: TRBD2
V gene: TRBV11-2
CDR3 protein: CASSLGQRGGLSYNEQFF
CDR3 DNA: TGTGCCAGCAGCTTAGGCCAGCGGGGGGGCCTATCCTACAATGAGCAGTTCTTC

clone size: NA
J gene: TRBJ2-7
D gene: TRBD2
V gene: TRBV6-2/TRBV6-3
CDR3 protein: CASTGLAGGFRYEQYF
CDR3 DNA: TGTGCCAGCACCGGACTAGCGGGAGGTTTCCGCTACGAGCAGTACTTC

clone size: few
J gene: TRBJ2-7
D gene: TRBD2
V gene: TRBV4-2
CDR3 protein: CASSPALAGYEQYF
CDR3 DNA: TGTGCCAGCAGCCCCGCCCTAGCGGGCTACGAGCAGTACTTC

clone size: NA
J gene: TRBJ2-1
D gene: TRBD1
V gene: TRBV12-3/TRBV12-4
CDR3 protein: CASSFGTGDYNEQFF
CDR3 DNA: TGTGCCAGCAGTTTTGGGACAGGTGACTACAATGAGCAGTTCTTC

clone size: once
J gene: TRBJ1-1
D gene: NA
V gene: TRBV27
CDR3 protein: CASKQGVRAVAFF
CDR3 DNA: TGTGCCAGCAAACAGGGAGTACGCGCCGTGGCTTTCTTT

clone size: NA
J gene: TRBJ2-3
D gene: NA
V gene: TRBV6-5
CDR3 protein: CASSYSGVSTDTQYF
CDR3 DNA: TGTGCCAGCAGTTACTCTGGTGTGAGCACAGATACGCAGTATTTT

clone size: few
J gene: TRBJ2-7
D gene: NA
V gene: TRBV3-1
CDR3 protein: CASSQVFGYYEQYF
CDR3 DNA: TGTGCCAGCAGCCAAGTTTTCGGTTACTACGAGCAGTACTTC

clone size: NA
J gene: TRBJ2-5
D gene: TRBD1
V gene: TRBV28
CDR3 protein: CASSLGLRQGAETQYF
CDR3 DNA: TGTGCCAGCAGTTTAGGTCTGAGGCAGGGGGCAGAGACCCAGTACTTC

clone size: NA
J gene: TRBJ2-3
D gene: NA
V gene: TRBV11-2
CDR3 protein: CASSQPRMMTDTQYF
CDR3 DNA: TGTGCCAGCAGCCAACCCCGGATGATGACAGATACGCAGTATTTT

clone size: NA
J gene: TRBJ1-5
D gene: NA
V gene: TRBV6-6
CDR3 protein: CASTGVSNQPQHF
CDR3 DNA: TGTGCCAGCACAGGGGTGAGTAATCAGCCCCAGCATTTT

clone size: NA
J gene: TRBJ1-1
D gene: NA
V gene: TRBV29-1
CDR3 protein: CSVESTGPSTEAFF
CDR3 DNA: TGCAGCGTTGAGTCAACAGGGCCGAGCACTGAAGCTTTCTTT

clone size: few
J gene: TRBJ1-2
D gene: TRBD1
V gene: TRBV7-2
CDR3 protein: CASSLNRDSGYTF
CDR3 DNA: TGTGCCAGCAGCTTAAACCGGGACAGTGGCTACACCTTC

clone size: few
J gene: TRBJ2-1
D gene: TRBD2
V gene: TRBV12-3/TRBV12-4
CDR3 protein: CASSLGSGGAYNEQFF
CDR3 DNA: TGTGCCAGCAGTTTAGGTAGCGGGGGGGCCTACAATGAGCAGTTCTTC

clone size: once
J gene: TRBJ1-1
D gene: NA
V gene: TRBV6-5
CDR3 protein: CASGPGFTEAFF
CDR3 DNA: TGTGCCAGCGGGCCAGGGTTCACTGAAGCTTTCTTT

clone size: NA
J gene: TRBJ2-1
D gene: TRBD2
V gene: TRBV7-9
CDR3 protein: CASSSPSEIAGIYNEQFF
CDR3 DNA: TGTGCCAGCAGCTCCCCGTCGGAGATAGCGGGGATCTACAATGAGCAGTTCTTC

clone size: few
J gene: TRBJ2-3
D gene: NA
V gene: TRBV14
CDR3 protein: CASSQDLGRSTDTQYF
CDR3 DNA: TGTGCCAGCAGCCAAGATCTCGGCAGATCCACAGATACGCAGTATTTT

clone size: few
J gene: TRBJ2-1
D gene: NA
V gene: TRBV7-9
CDR3 protein: CASSPVAWADEQFF
CDR3 DNA: TGTGCCAGCAGCCCAGTGGCATGGGCTGATGAGCAGTTCTTC

clone size: NA
J gene: TRBJ1-1
D gene: NA
V gene: TRBV27
CDR3 protein: CASSLGAGANTEAFF
CDR3 DNA: TGTGCCAGCAGTCTCGGCGCGGGAGCGAACACTGAAGCTTTCTTT

clone size: once
J gene: TRBJ2-7
D gene: TRBD1
V gene: TRBV18
CDR3 protein: CASSPLVQRPGQGLYEQYF
CDR3 DNA: TGTGCCAGCTCACCTCTTGTCCAACGTCCGGGACAGGGCCTCTACGAGCAGTACTTC

clone size: few
J gene: TRBJ2-3
D gene: NA
V gene: TRBV12-3/TRBV12-4
CDR3 protein: CASSGFIRLSTDTQYF
CDR3 DNA: TGTGCCAGCAGTGGGTTCATCAGACTCAGCACAGATACGCAGTATTTT

clone size: NA
J gene: TRBJ2-1
D gene: NA
V gene: TRBV28
CDR3 protein: CASSLYSSYNEQFF
CDR3 DNA: TGTGCCAGCAGTTTATACAGCTCCTACAATGAGCAGTTCTTC

clone size: NA
J gene: TRBJ2-4
D gene: TRBD1
V gene: TRBV28
CDR3 protein: CASSDRDRGKNIQYF
CDR3 DNA: TGTGCCAGCAGTGACCGGGACAGGGGCAAAAACATTCAGTACTTC

clone size: NA
J gene: TRBJ2-3
D gene: NA
V gene: TRBV20-1
CDR3 protein: CSASVSAGTLGAGTQYF
CDR3 DNA: TGCAGTGCTAGCGTTTCGGCGGGAACCCTCGGGGCAGGTACGCAGTATTTT

clone size: once
J gene: TRBJ1-1
D gene: NA
V gene: TRBV20-1
CDR3 protein: CSARPRAVGNTEAFF
CDR3 DNA: TGCAGTGCCAGACCCAGGGCGGTGGGTAACACTGAAGCTTTCTTT

clone size: NA
J gene: TRBJ1-6
D gene: NA
V gene: TRBV27
CDR3 protein: CASRISASRGATDFYNSPLHF
CDR3 DNA: TGTGCCAGCAGAATATCGGCATCGAGAGGGGCCACCGATTTTTATAATTCACCCCTCCACTTT

clone size: NA
J gene: TRBJ2-7
D gene: NA
V gene: TRBV30
CDR3 protein: CVWSSNYEQYF
CDR3 DNA: TGTGTCTGGAGTTCCAACTACGAGCAGTACTTC